This note documents a single T cell receptor beta chain sequence. Its antigen is not known. The record originates from a study of graft-versus-host responses after intestinal transplantation. TCRdb's table, derived via immunoSEQ multiplex PCR, lists solely in-frame clones and lacks some. This sample has tens of thousands of clones, with approximately 94% found just once. V was trimmed by 0 bases and J by 2 bases, leaving 10 bases between them. The CDR3 length is 15 residues. The material was unstimulated CD8+ T cells sorted from spleen or lymph node cells, obtained before intestinal transplant. The V gene is TRBV23-1, the J gene TRBJ2-5, with D hard to call. TRBV23-1 is identified as an open reading frame with a role that is uncertain. The receptor was isolated from a human donor who received an intestinal transplant. CDR3 DNA: TGCGCCAGCAGTCAATCGGTCCAGGTTCAAGAGACCCAGTACTTC. Translation: CASSQSVQVQETQYF.